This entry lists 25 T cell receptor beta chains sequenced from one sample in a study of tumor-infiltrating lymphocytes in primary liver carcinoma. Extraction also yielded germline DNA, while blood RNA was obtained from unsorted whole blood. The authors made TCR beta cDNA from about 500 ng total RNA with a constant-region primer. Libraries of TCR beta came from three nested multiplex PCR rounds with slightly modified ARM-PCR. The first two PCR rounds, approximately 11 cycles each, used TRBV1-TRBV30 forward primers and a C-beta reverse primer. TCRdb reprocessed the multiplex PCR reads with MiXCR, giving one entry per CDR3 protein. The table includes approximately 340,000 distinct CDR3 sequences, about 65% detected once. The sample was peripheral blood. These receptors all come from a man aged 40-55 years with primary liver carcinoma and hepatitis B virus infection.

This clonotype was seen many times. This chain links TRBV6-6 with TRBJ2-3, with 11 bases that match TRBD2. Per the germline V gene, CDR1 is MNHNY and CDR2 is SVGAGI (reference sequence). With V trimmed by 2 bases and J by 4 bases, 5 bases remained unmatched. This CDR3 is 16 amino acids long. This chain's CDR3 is CASSYQPGLAADTQYF. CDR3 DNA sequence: TGTGCCAGCAGTTACCAGCCGGGACTAGCGGCAGATACGCAGTATTTT.

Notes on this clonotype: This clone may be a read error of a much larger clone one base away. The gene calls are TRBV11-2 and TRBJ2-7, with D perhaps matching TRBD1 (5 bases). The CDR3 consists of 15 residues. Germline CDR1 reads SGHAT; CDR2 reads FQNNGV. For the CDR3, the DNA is TGTGCCAGCAACATTTATCCCCGACAGTCCTACGGGCAGTACTTC. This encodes CASNIYPRQSYGQYF.

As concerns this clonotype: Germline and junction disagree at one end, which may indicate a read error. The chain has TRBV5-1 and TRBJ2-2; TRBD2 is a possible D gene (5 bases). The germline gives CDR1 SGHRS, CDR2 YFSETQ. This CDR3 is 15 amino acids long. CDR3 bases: TGCGCCAGCAGCTTGCCCGGAGCGAACACCGGGGAGCTTTTTTTT. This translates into CASSLPGANTGELFF.

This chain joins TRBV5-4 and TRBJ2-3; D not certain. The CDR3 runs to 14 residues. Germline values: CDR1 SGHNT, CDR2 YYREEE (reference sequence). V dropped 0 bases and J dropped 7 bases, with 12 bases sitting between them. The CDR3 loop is CASSLERFPYTQYF. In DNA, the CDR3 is TGTGCCAGCAGCTTGGAGAGGTTTCCATATACGCAGTATTTT.

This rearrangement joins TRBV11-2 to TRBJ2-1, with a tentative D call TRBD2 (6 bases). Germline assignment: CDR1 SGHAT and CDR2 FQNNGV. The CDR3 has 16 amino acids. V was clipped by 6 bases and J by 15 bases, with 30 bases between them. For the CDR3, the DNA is TGTGCCAGCAGTCTCTTGGGGGGACGGTCGGGACTCCGGGGGTTCTTC. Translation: CASSLLGGRSGLRGFF.

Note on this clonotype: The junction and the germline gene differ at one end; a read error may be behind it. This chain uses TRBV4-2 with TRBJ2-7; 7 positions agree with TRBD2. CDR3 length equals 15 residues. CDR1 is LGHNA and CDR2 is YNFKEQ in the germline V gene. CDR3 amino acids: CASSQRLASSYEQCF. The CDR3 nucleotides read TGTGCCAGCAGCCAAAGACTAGCTAGCTCCTACGAGCAGTGCTTC.

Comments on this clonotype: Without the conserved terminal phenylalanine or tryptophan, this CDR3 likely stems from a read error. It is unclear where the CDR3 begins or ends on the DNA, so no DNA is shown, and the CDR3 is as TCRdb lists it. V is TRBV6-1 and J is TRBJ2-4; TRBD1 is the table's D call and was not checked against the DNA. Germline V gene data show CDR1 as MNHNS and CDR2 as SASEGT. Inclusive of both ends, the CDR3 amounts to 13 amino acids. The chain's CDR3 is CASYSSVSRERYV.

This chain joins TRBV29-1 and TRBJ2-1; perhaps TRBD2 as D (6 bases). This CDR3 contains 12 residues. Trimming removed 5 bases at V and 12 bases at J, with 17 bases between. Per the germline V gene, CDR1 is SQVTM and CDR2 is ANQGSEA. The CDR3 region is CSVKIPGELQFF. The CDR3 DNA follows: TGCAGCGTTAAAATCCCGGGAGAGTTGCAGTTCTTC.

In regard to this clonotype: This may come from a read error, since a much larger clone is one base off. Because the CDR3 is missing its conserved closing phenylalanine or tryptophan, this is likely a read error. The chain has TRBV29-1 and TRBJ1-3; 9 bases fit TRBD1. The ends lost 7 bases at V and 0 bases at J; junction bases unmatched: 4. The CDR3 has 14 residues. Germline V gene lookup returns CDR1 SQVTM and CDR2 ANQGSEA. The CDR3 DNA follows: TGCAGCGCCTTGGGACAGGGCTCTGGAAACACCATATATTCT. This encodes CSALGQGSGNTIYS.

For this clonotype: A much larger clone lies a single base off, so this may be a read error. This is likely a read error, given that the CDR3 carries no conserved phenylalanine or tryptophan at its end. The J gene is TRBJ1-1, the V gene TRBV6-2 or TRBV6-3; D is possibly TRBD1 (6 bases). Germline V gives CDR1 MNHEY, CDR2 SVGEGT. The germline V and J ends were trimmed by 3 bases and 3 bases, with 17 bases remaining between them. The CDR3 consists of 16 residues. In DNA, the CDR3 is TGTGCCAGCAGTTATGCACCAGGGGCGGTAGACACTGAAGCTTTCTCT. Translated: CASSYAPGAVDTEAFS.

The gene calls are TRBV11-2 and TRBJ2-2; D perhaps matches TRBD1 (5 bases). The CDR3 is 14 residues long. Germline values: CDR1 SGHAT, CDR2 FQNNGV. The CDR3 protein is CGSSSGQNTGELFF. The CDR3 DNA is TGTGGTAGCAGCTCTGGACAAAACACCGGGGAGCTGTTTTTT. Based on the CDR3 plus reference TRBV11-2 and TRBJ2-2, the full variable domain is EAGVAQSPRYKIIEKRQSVAFWCNPISGHATLYWYQQILGQGPKLLIQFQNNGVVDDSQLPKDRFSAERLKGVDSTLKIQPAKLEDSAVYLCGSSSGQNTGELFFGEGSRLTVL.

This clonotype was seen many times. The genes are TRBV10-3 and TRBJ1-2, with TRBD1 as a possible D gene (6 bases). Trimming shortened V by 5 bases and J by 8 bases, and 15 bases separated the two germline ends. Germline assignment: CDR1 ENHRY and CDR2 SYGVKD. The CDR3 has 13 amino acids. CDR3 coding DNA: TGTGCCATCAGTTACAGGGAATCGGAAGGCTACACCTTC. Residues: CAISYRESEGYTF.

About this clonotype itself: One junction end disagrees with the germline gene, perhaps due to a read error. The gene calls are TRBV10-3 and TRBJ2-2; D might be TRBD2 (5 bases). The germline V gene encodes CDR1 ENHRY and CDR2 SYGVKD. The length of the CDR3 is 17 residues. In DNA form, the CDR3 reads TGTGCCATCAGTTACGATAGACTGGACGGAAACACCGGGGAGCTGTCTTTT. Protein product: CAISYDRLDGNTGELSF.

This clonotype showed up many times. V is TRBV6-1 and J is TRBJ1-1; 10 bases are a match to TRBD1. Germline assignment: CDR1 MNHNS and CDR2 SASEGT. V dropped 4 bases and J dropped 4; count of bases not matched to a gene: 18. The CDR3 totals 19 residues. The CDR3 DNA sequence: TGTGCCAGCAGTGTCCGTATTCCGGGACAGGGGAGGCGGGGCACTGAAGCTTTCTTT. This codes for CASSVRIPGQGRRGTEAFF.

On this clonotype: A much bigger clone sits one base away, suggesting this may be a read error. CDR3 in amino acids: CASSLWGTDTDTQYF. The CDR3 region has the DNA TGTGCCAGCAGTTTATGGGGGACTGACACAGATACGCAGTATTTT. The rearrangement joins TRBV12-3 or TRBV12-4 to TRBJ2-3, with D maybe TRBD2 (6 bases). Trimming cost V 2 bases and J 2 bases, with 11 bases left between them. The CDR3 totals 15 residues.

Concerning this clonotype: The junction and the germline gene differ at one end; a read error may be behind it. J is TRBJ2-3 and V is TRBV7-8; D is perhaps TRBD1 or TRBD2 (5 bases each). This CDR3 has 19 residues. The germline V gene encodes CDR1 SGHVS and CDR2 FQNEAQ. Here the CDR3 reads CASSYLVILGQAETDTQYF. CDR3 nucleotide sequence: TGTGCCAGCAGCTACCTGGTAATTCTCGGACAAGCGGAAACAGATACACAGTATTTT. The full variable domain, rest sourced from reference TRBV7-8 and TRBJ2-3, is GAGVSQSPRYKVAKRGQDVALRCDPISGHVSLFWYQQALGQGPEFLTYFQNEAQLDKSGLPSDRFFAERPEGSVSTLKIQRTQQEDSAVYLCASSYLVILGQAETDTQYFGPGTRLTVL.

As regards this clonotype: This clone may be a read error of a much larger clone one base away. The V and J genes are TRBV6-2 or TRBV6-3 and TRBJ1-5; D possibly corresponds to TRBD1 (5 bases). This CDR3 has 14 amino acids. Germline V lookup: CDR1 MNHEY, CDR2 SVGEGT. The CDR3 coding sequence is TGTGCCAGCATTTACCCAGGGTTCTTTCAGCCCCAGCATTTT. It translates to CASIYPGFFQPQHF.

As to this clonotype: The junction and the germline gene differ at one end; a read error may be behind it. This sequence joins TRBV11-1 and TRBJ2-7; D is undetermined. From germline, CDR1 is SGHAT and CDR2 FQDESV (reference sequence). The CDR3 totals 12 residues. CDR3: CVSRLTHYEQYF. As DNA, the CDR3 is TGTGTCAGCCGCTTAACTCACTACGAGCAGTACTTC.

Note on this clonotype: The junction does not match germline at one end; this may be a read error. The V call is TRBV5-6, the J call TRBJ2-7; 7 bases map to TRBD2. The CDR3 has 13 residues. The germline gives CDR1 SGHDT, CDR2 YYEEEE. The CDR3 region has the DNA TGTGCCAGCATCCTAGCGGACTCCTACGAGCATTACTTC. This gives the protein CASILADSYEHYF. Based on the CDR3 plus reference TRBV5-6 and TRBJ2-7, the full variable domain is DAGVTQSPTHLIKTRGQQVTLRCSPKSGHDTVSWYQQALGQGPQFIFQYYEEEERQRGNFPDRFSGHQFPNYSSELNVNALLLGDSALYLCASILADSYEHYFGPGTRLTVT.

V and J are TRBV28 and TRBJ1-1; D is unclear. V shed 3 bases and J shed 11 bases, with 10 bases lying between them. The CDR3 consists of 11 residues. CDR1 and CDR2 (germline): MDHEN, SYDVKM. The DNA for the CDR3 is TGTGCCAGCAGTTTTGGAGAGGATGCTTTCTTT. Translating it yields CASSFGEDAFF.

The CDR3 sequence is CASSYPPSSYEQYF. The CDR3 DNA reads TGTGCCAGCAGTTACCCTCCGTCCTCTTACGAGCAGTACTTC. The chain uses TRBV6-5 and TRBJ2-7; no reliable D call. V lost 2 bases, J lost 4 bases, and 12 bases lay in between. This CDR3 comprises 14 residues. CDR1 is MNHEY and CDR2 is SVGAGI in the germline V gene.

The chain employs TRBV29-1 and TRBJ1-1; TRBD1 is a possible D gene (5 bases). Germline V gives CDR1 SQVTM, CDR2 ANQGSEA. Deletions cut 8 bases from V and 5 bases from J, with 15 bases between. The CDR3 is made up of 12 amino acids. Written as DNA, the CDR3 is TGCAGCTTTGTGGTAGGGGAAACTGAAGCTTTCTTT. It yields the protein CSFVVGETEAFF.

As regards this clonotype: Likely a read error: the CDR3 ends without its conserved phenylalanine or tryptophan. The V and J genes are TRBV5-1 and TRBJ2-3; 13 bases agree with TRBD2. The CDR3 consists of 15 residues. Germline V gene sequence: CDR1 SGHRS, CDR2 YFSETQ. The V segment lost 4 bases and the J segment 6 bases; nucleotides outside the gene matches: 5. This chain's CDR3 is CASSLGLAGVDTQYL. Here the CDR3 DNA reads TGCGCCAGCAGCCTCGGACTAGCGGGAGTGGATACGCAGTATCTT.

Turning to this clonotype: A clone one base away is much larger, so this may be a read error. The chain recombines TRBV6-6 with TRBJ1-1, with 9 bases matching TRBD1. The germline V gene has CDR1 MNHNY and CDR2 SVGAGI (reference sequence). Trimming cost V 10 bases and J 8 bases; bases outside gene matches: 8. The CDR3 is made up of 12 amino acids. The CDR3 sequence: CANSFGQGEAFF. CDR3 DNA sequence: TGTGCCAACAGCTTCGGACAGGGGGAAGCTTTCTTT.

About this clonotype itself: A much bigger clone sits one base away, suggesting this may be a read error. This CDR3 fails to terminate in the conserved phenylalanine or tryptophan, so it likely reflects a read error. CDR3 bases: TGTGCCTGGAACACCGGGACATTTTCCTACGAGCAGTACATC. Encoded protein: CAWNTGTFSYEQYI. The chain uses TRBV30 and TRBJ2-7; a possible D gene is TRBD1 (6 bases). With 4 bases removed from V and 1 base from J, the gap between germline ends came to 14 bases. The length of the CDR3 is 14 residues. Germline V lookup: CDR1 GTSNPN, CDR2 SVGIG (reference sequence).